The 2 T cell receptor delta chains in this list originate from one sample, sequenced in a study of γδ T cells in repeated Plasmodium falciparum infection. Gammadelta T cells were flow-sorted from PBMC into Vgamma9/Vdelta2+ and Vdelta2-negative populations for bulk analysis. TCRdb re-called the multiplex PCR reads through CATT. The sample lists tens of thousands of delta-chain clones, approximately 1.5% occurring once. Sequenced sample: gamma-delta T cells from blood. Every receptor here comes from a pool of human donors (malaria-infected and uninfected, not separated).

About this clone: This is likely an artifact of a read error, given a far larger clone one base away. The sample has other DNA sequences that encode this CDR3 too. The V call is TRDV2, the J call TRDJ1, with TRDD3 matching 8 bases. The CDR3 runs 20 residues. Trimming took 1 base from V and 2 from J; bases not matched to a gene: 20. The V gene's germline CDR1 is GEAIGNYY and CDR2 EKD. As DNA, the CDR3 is TGTGCCTGTGACACGGCCTTCCCACCGGCTACTGGGGGGTATACCGATAAACTCATCTTT. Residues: CACDTAFPPATGGYTDKLIF.

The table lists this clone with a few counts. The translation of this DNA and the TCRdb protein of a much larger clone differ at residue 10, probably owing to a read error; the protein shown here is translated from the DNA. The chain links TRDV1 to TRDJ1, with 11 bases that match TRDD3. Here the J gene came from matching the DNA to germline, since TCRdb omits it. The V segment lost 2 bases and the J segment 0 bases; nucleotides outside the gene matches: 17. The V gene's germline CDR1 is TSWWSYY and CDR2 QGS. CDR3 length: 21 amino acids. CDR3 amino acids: CALGERRLQCWGIPYTDKLIF. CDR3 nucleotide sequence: TGTGCTCTTGGGGAAAGACGACTACAGTGCTGGGGGATACCCTACACCGATAAACTCATCTTT.